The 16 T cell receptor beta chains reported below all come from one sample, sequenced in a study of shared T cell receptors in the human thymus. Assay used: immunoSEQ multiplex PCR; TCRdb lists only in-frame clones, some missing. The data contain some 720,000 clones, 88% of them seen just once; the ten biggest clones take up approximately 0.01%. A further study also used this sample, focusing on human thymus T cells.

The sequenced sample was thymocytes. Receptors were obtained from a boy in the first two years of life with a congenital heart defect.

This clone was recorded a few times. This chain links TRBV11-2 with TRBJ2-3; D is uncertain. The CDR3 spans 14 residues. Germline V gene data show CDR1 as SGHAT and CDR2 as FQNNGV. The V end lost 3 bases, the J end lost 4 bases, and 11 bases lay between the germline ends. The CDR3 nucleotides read TGTGCCAGCAGCTTCGCCCCTATGTCAGATACGCAGTATTTT. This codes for CASSFAPMSDTQYF.

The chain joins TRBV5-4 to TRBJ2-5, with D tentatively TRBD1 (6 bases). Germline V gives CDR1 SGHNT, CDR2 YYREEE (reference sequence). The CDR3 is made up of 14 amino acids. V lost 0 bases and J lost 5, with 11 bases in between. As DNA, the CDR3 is TGTGCCAGCAGCTTGGCCGCAGGGGAGGAGACCCAGTACTTC. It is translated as CASSLAAGEETQYF.

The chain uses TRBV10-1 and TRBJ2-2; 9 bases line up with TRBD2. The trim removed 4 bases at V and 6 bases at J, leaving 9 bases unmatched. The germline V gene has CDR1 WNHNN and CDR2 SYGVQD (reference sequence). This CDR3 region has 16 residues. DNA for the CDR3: TGCGCCAGCAGTGGCCGGCTTAGCGGGAGACCCGGGGAGCTGTTTTTT. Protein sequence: CASSGRLSGRPGELFF.

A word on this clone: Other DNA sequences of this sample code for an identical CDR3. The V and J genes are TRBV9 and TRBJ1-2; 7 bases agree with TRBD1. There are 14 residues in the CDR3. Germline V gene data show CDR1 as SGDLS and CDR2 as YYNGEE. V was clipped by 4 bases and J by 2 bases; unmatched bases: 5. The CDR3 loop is CASSPRTGNYGYTF. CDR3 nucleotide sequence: TGTGCCAGCAGCCCTAGGACAGGAAACTATGGCTACACCTTC. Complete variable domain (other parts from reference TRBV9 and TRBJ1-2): DSGVTQTPKHLITATGQRVTLRCSPRSGDLSVYWYQQSLDQGLQFLIQYYNGEERAKGNILERFSAQQFPDLHSELNLSSLELGDSALYFCASSPRTGNYGYTFGSGTRLTVV.

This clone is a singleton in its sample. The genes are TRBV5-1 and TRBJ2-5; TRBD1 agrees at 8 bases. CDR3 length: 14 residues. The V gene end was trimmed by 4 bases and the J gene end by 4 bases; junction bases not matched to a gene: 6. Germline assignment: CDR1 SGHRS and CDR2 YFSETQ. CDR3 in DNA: TGCGCCAGCAGCGAGACAGGGGCCCCAGAGACCCAGTACTTC. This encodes CASSETGAPETQYF.

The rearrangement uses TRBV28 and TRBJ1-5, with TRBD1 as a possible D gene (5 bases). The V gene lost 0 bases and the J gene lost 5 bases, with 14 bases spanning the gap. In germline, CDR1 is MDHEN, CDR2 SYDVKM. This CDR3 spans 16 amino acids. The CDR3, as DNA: TGTGCCAGCAGTTTATGGGAGGGGCGGTGGGATCAGCCCCAGCATTTT. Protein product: CASSLWEGRWDQPQHF.

The CDR3 region is CASRGGTFSYNEQFF. CDR3 nucleotide sequence: TGTGCCAGCAGGGGAGGGACCTTTTCCTACAATGAGCAGTTCTTC. The chain has TRBV7-9 and TRBJ2-1; 7 bases agree with TRBD2. This CDR3 has 15 residues. The junction had 6 bases not matched to a gene; V was cut back by 6 bases and J by 1 base. Germline CDR1 reads SEHNR; CDR2 reads FQNEAQ (reference sequence). Full variable domain (remainder filled in from reference TRBV7-9 and TRBJ2-1): DTGVSQNPRHKITKRGQNVTFRCDPISEHNRLYWYRQTLGQGPEFLTYFQNEAQLEKSRLLSDRFSAERPKGSFSTLEIQRTEQGDSAMYLCASRGGTFSYNEQFFGPGTRLTVL.

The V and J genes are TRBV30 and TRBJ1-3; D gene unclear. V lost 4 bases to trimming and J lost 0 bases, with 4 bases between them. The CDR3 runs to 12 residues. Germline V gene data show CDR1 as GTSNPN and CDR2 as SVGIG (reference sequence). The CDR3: CAWTVSGNTIYF. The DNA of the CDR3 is TGTGCCTGGACCGTCTCTGGAAACACCATATATTTT.

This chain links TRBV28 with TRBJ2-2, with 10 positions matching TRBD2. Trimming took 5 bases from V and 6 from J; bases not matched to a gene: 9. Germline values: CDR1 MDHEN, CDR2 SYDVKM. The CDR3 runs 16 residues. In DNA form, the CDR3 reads TGTGCCAGCAGTCCTGGGGCTAGCGGGAGATCCGGGGAGCTGTTTTTT. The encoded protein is CASSPGASGRSGELFF.

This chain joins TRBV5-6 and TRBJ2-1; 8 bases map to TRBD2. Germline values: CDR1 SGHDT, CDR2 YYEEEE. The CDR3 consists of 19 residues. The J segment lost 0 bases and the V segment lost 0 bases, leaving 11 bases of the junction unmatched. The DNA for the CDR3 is TGTGCCAGCAGCTTGGACCTAGCGGGCCCCCGGAGCTCCTACAATGAGCAGTTCTTC. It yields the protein CASSLDLAGPRSSYNEQFF. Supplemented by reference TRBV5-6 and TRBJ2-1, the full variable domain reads DAGVTQSPTHLIKTRGQQVTLRCSPKSGHDTVSWYQQALGQGPQFIFQYYEEEERQRGNFPDRFSGHQFPNYSSELNVNALLLGDSALYLCASSLDLAGPRSSYNEQFFGPGTRLTVL.

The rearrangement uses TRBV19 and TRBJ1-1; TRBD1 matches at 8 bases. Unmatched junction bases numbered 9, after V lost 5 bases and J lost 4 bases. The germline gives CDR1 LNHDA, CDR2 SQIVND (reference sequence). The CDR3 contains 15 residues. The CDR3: CASSGSDREGTEAFF. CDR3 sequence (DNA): TGTGCCAGTAGTGGGTCGGACAGGGAGGGCACTGAAGCTTTCTTT.

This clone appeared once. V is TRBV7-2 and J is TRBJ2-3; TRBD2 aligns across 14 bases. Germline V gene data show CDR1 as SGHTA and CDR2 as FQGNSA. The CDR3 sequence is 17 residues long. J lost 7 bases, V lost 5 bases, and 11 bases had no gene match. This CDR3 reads CASSTRTSGRPYHTQYF. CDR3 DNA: TGTGCCAGCAGCACCCGGACTAGCGGGAGGCCCTACCATACGCAGTATTTT.

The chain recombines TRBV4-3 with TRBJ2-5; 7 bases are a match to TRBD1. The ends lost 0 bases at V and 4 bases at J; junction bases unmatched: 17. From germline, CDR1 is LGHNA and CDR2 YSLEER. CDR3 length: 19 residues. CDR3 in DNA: TGCGCCAGCAGCCAAGATGAGAAGGGGGCTATGGATTTCGGAGAGACCCAGTACTTC. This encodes CASSQDEKGAMDFGETQYF.

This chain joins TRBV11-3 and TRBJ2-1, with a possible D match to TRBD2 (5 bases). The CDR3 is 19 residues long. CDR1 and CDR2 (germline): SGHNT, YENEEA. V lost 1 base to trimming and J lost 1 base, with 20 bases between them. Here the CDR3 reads CASSLALSWEFGSYNEQFF. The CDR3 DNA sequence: TGTGCCAGCAGCTTAGCTCTGTCTTGGGAGTTCGGGTCCTACAATGAGCAGTTCTTC.

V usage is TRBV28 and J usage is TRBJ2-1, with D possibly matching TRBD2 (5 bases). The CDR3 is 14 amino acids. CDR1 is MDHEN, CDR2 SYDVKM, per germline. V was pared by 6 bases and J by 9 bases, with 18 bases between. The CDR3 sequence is CASSHVSESGEQFF. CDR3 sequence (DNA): TGTGCCAGCAGCCACGTTAGCGAATCGGGTGAGCAGTTCTTC.

The CDR3, as DNA: TGTGCCAGTAGGGAGAATAGGCAGAGCTCCAATCAGCCCCAGCATTTT. It specifies CASRENRQSSNQPQHF. The chain links TRBV19 to TRBJ1-5; D remains ambiguous. The ends were cut back, 6 bases at V and 3 bases at J, with 18 bases in the middle. Germline-derived CDR1 and CDR2 are LNHDA and SQIVND (reference sequence). The CDR3 length is 16 residues.